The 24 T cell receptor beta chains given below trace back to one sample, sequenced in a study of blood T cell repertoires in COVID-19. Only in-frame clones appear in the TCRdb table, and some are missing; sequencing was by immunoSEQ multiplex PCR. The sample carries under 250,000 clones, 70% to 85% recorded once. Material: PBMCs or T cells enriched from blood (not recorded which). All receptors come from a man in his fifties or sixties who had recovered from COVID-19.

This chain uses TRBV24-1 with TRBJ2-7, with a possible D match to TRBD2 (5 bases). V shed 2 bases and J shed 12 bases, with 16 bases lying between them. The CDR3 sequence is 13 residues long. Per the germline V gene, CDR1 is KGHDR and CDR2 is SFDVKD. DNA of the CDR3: TGTGCCACCAGTGATTCCCCACGAGGGTTTTTGTACTTC. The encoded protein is CATSDSPRGFLYF.

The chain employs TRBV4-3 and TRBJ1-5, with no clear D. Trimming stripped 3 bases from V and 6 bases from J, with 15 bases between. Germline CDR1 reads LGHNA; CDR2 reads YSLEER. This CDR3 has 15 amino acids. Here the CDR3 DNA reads TGCGCCAGCAGCCAGGAGGGAGGGAAAAGTCAGCCCCAGCATTTT. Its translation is CASSQEGGKSQPQHF.

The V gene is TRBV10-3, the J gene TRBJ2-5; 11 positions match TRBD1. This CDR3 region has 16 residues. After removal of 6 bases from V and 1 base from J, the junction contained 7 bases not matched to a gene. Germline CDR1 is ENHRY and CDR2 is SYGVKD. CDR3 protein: CAISDGTGGFQETQYF. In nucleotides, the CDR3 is TGTGCCATCAGCGATGGGACAGGGGGGTTCCAAGAGACCCAGTACTTC.

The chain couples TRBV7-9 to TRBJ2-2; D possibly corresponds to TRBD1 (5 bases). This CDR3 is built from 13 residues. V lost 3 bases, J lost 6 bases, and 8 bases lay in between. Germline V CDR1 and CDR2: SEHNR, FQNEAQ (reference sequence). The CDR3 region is CASSFKGPGELFF. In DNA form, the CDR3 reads TGTGCCAGCAGCTTCAAGGGGCCCGGGGAGCTGTTTTTT.

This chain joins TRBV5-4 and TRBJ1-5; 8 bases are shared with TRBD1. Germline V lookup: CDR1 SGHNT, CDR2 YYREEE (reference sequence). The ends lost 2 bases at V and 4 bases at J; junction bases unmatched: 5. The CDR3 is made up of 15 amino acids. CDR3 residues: CASSLGGDRNQPQHF. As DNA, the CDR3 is TGTGCCAGCAGCTTAGGTGGGGACAGGAATCAGCCCCAGCATTTT.

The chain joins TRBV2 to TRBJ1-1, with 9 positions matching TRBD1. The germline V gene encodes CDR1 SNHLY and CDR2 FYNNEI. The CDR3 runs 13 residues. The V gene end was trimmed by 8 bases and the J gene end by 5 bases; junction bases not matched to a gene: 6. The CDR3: CASGNGQGTEAFF. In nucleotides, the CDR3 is TGTGCCAGCGGGAACGGACAGGGGACTGAAGCTTTCTTT.

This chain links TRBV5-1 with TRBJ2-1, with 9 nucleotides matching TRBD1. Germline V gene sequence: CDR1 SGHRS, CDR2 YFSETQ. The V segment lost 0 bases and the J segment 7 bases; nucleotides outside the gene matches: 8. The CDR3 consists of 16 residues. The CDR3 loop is CASSLEGTGWENEQFF. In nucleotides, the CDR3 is TGCGCCAGCAGCTTGGAAGGGACAGGGTGGGAAAATGAGCAGTTCTTC. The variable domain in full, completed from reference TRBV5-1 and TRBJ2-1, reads KAGVTQTPRYLIKTRGQQVTLSCSPISGHRSVSWYQQTPGQGLQFLFEYFSETQRNKGNFPGRFSGRQFSNSRSEMNVSTLELGDSALYLCASSLEGTGWENEQFFGPGTRLTVL.

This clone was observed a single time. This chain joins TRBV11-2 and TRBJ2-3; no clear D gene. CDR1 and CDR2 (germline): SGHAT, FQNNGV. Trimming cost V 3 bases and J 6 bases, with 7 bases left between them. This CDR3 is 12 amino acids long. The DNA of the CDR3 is TGTGCCAGCAGCTTCGAGGCGGATACGCAGTATTTT. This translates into CASSFEADTQYF.

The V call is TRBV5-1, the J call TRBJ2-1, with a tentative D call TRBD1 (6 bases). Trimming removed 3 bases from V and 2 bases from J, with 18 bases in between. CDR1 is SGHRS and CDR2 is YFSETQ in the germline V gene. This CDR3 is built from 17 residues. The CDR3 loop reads CASSSGWYGTTYNEQFF. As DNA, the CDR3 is TGCGCCAGCAGCTCCGGCTGGTACGGGACAACCTACAATGAGCAGTTCTTC.

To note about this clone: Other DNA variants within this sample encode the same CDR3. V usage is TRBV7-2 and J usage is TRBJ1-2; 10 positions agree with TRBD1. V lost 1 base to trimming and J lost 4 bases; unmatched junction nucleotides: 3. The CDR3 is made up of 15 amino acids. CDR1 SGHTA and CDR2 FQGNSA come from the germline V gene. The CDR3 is CASSLDRQGAYGYTF. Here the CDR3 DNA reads TGTGCCAGCAGCTTAGATAGACAGGGGGCCTATGGCTACACCTTC.

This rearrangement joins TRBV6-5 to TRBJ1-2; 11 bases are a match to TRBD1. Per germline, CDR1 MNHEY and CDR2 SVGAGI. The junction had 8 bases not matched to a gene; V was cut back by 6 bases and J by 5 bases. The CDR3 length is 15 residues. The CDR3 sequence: CASRDRGRNGYGYTF. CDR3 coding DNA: TGTGCCAGCAGGGACAGGGGGCGCAATGGGTATGGCTACACCTTC.

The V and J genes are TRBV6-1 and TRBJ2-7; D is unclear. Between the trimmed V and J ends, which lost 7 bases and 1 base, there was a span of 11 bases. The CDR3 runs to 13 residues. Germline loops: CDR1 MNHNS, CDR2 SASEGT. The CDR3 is CASNRGESYEQYF. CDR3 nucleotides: TGTGCCAGCAATAGAGGAGAATCCTACGAGCAGTACTTC.

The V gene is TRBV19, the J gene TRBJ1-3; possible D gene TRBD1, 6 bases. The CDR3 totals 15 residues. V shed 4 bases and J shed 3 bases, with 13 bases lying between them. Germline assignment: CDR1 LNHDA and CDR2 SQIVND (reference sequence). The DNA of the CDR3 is TGTGCCAGTAGTACAACCCTAGGGGGTGGAAACACCATATATTTT. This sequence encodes CASSTTLGGGNTIYF.

CDR3 bases: TGCGCCAGCAGCTTGGTGACAGGGTTGTATGGCTACACCTTC. Encoded protein: CASSLVTGLYGYTF. The V call is TRBV5-1, the J call TRBJ1-2; TRBD1 agrees at 7 bases. Germline values: CDR1 SGHRS, CDR2 YFSETQ. V dropped 0 bases and J dropped 5; count of bases not matched to a gene: 4. The CDR3 extends over 14 amino acids. Complete variable domain (other parts from reference TRBV5-1 and TRBJ1-2): KAGVTQTPRYLIKTRGQQVTLSCSPISGHRSVSWYQQTPGQGLQFLFEYFSETQRNKGNFPGRFSGRQFSNSRSEMNVSTLELGDSALYLCASSLVTGLYGYTFGSGTRLTVV.

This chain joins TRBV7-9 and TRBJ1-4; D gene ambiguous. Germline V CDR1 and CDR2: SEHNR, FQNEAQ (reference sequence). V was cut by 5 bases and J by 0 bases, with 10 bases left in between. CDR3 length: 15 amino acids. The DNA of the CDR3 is TGTGCCAGCAGCCGAAACATGCCAACTAATGAAAAACTGTTTTTT. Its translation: CASSRNMPTNEKLFF. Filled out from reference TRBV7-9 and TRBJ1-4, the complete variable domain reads DTGVSQNPRHKITKRGQNVTFRCDPISEHNRLYWYRQTLGQGPEFLTYFQNEAQLEKSRLLSDRFSAERPKGSFSTLEIQRTEQGDSAMYLCASSRNMPTNEKLFFGSGTQLSVL.

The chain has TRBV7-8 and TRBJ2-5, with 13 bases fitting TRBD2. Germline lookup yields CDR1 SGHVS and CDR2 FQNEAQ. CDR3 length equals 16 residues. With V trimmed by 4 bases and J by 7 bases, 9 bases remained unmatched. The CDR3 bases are TGTGCCAGCAGCTCTGGGACTAGCGGGGCCTCAGGGACCCAGTACTTC. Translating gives CASSSGTSGASGTQYF. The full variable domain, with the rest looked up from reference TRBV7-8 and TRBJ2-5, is GAGVSQSPRYKVAKRGQDVALRCDPISGHVSLFWYQQALGQGPEFLTYFQNEAQLDKSGLPSDRFFAERPEGSVSTLKIQRTQQEDSAVYLCASSSGTSGASGTQYFGPGTRLLVL.

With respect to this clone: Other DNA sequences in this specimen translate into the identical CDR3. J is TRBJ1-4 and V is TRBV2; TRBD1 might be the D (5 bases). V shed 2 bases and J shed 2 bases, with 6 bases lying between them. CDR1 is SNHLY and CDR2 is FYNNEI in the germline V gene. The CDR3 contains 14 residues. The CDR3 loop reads CASSEQGTNEKLFF. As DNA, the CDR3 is TGTGCCAGCAGTGAACAGGGCACTAATGAAAAACTGTTTTTT.

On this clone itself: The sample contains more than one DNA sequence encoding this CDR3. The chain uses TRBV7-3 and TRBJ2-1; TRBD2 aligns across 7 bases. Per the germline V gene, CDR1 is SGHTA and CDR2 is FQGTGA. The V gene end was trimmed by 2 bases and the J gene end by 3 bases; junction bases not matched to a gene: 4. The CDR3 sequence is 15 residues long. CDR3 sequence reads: CASSLLGGGYNEQFF. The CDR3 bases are TGTGCCAGCAGCTTACTGGGCGGGGGCTACAATGAGCAGTTCTTC. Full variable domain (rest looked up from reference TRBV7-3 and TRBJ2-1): GAGVSQTPSNKVTEKGKYVELRCDPISGHTALYWYRQSLGQGPEFLIYFQGTGAADDSGLPNDRFFAVRPEGSVSTLKIQRTERGDSAVYLCASSLLGGGYNEQFFGPGTRLTVL.

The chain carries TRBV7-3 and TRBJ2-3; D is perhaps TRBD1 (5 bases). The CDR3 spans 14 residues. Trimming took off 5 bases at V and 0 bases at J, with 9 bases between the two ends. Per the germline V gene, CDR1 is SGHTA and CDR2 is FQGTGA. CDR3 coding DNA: TGTGCCAGCAGCCTCGACAGAAGCACAGATACGCAGTATTTT. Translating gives CASSLDRSTDTQYF.

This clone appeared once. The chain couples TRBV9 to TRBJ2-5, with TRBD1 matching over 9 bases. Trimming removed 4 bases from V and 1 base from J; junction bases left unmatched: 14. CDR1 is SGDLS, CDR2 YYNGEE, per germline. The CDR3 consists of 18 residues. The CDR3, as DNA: TGTGCCAGCAGCCCTAGACTGGGACAGGGAGGGCTCCAAGAGACCCAGTACTTC. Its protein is CASSPRLGQGGLQETQYF.

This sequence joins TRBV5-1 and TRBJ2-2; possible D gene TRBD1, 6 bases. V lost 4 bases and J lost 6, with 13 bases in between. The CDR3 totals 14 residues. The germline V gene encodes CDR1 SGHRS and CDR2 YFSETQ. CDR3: CASSPRTDAGELFF. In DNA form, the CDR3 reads TGCGCCAGCAGCCCACGGACAGACGCCGGGGAGCTGTTTTTT. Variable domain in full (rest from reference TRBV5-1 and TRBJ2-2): KAGVTQTPRYLIKTRGQQVTLSCSPISGHRSVSWYQQTPGQGLQFLFEYFSETQRNKGNFPGRFSGRQFSNSRSEMNVSTLELGDSALYLCASSPRTDAGELFFGEGSRLTVL.

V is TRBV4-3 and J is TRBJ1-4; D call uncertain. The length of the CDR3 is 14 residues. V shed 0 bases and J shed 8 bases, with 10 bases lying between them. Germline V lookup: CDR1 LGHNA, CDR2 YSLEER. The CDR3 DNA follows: TGCGCCAGCAGCCAAGAGCGAGCGGCGGAAAAACTGTTTTTT. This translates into CASSQERAAEKLFF.

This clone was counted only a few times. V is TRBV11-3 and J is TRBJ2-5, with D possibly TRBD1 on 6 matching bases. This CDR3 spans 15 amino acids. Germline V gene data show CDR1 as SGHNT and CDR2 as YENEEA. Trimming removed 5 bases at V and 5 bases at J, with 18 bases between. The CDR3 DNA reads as TGTGCCAGCAGCCAACAAGGACAGAAAGGGGAGACCCAGTACTTC. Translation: CASSQQGQKGETQYF.

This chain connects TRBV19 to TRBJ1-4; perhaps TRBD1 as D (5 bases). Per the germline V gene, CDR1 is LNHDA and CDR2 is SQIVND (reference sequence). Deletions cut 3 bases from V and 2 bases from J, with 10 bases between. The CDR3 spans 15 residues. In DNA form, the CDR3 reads TGTGCCAGTAGTATTCAGCGGGGGACTAATGAAAAACTGTTTTTT. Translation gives CASSIQRGTNEKLFF.